Each of the 23 T cell receptor beta chains below was sequenced from the same sample in a study of T cells in Graves' hyperthyroidism and ophthalmopathy. Researchers amplified the TCR beta CDR3 regions from RNA transcripts. The TCR CDR3 was amplified in a first-round RT-PCR using the HTBI primer set. TCRdb reprocessed the multiplex PCR reads with MiXCR, giving one entry per CDR3 protein. This table holds approximately 500,000 distinct CDR3 sequences, 40% to 55% found once. Sample: peripheral blood or thyroid tissue (not recorded which). Receptor source: a woman in her late teens or twenties with Graves' hyperthyroidism.

This clonotype was recorded a few times. The rearrangement joins TRBV27 to TRBJ1-3, with a weak D call TRBD1 (6 bases). The CDR3 length is 16 residues. The V gene's germline CDR1 is MNHEY and CDR2 SMNVEV (reference sequence). The ends were cut back, 1 base at V and 0 bases at J, with 10 bases in the middle. CDR3 amino acids: CASSLCRTDSGNTIYF. In nucleotides, the CDR3 is TGTGCCAGCAGTTTATGCCGGACAGACTCTGGAAACACCATATATTTT.

There are a few counts of this clonotype. The CDR3 here is CASSPPSGLGEQFF. DNA of the CDR3: TGTGCCAGCTCACCACCTTCTGGCTTGGGAGAGCAGTTCTTC. The rearrangement joins TRBV18 to TRBJ2-1, with D hard to call. CDR3 length equals 14 residues. CDR1 is KGHSH and CDR2 is LQKENI in the germline V gene. Deletions cut 0 bases from V and 10 bases from J, with 13 bases between.

The chain has TRBV27 and TRBJ2-7; D uncertain. The CDR3 length is 16 residues. Trimming shortened V by 0 bases and J by 0 bases, and 12 bases separated the two germline ends. Germline loops: CDR1 MNHEY, CDR2 SMNVEV (reference sequence). CDR3: CASSLSIQQNSYEQYF. The DNA of the CDR3 is TGTGCCAGCAGTTTATCGATCCAGCAAAACTCCTACGAGCAGTACTTC.

Turning to this clonotype: A much bigger clone sits one base away, suggesting this may be a read error. J is TRBJ1-6 and V is TRBV4-2; 7 positions match TRBD1. CDR1 is LGHNA, CDR2 YNFKEQ, per germline. CDR3 length equals 15 residues. The CDR3: CASRQEDRQNSPLHF. CDR3 in DNA: TGTGCCAGCCGCCAAGAGGACAGGCAAAATTCACCCCTCCACTTT.

This clonotype was seen many times. The V gene is TRBV29-1, the J gene TRBJ2-5; 7 nucleotides match TRBD1. V was clipped by 4 bases and J by 0 bases; unmatched bases: 2. Germline CDR1 and CDR2: SQVTM and ANQGSEA. The CDR3 spans 13 residues. The CDR3 loop is CSVAGQYQETQYF. The DNA for the CDR3 is TGCAGCGTTGCGGGACAGTACCAAGAGACCCAGTACTTC.

The V call is TRBV7-8, the J call TRBJ2-7; D may be TRBD1 or TRBD2 (5 bases each). This CDR3 has 18 amino acids. V dropped 7 bases and J dropped 1 base, with 26 bases sitting between them. Germline V gene sequence: CDR1 SGHVS, CDR2 FQNEAQ. The CDR3 DNA reads as TGTGCCAGCAACCAAGCTAAACAGCCCGGGACGGGGTCCTACGAGCAGTACTTC. Translating gives CASNQAKQPGTGSYEQYF.

This clonotype came up a few times. V and J are TRBV5-4 and TRBJ2-7; D is possibly TRBD1 (6 bases). Germline values: CDR1 SGHNT, CDR2 YYREEE (reference sequence). Trimming stripped 0 bases from V and 0 bases from J, with 16 bases between. The CDR3 contains 17 residues. Written as DNA, the CDR3 is TGTGCCAGCAGCTTGGCCTCCAGGGGCCCCCTCTCCTACGAGCAGTACTTC. It codes for CASSLASRGPLSYEQYF. Looking up the rest from reference TRBV5-4 and TRBJ2-7 gives the full variable domain: ETGVTQSPTHLIKTRGQQVTLRCSSQSGHNTVSWYQQALGQGPQFIFQYYREEENGRGNFPPRFSGLQFPNYSSELNVNALELDDSALYLCASSLASRGPLSYEQYFGPGTRLTVT.

The sample holds one count of this clonotype. A read error may be the cause here, since a much bigger clone is one base away. This chain links TRBV24-1 with TRBJ1-2, with D perhaps TRBD1 (6 bases). The CDR3 covers 14 residues. In germline, CDR1 is KGHDR, CDR2 SFDVKD. The CDR3 sequence is CATSDSDRIYGHTF. CDR3 DNA sequence: TGTGCCACCAGTGATTCAGACAGGATCTATGGCCACACCTTC.

This clonotype was observed a handful of times. The chain combines TRBV27 with TRBJ1-4, with TRBD1 identical over 7 bases. The V and J ends lost 6 bases and 7 bases, in that order; junction bases with no gene match: 11. The CDR3 covers 15 residues. Germline CDR1 and CDR2: MNHEY and SMNVEV (reference sequence). The CDR3 region has the DNA TGTGCCAGCAGGGACACAGGGGAAGGGGGTGAAAAACTGTTTTTT. Translated: CASRDTGEGGEKLFF.

This clonotype was detected ten times or more. V gene TRBV27 combines with J gene TRBJ1-5; possibly TRBD1 for D (6 bases). The germline V gene encodes CDR1 MNHEY and CDR2 SMNVEV (reference sequence). The V end lost 6 bases, the J end lost 3 bases, and 15 bases lay between the germline ends. CDR3 size: 15 residues. CDR3 nucleotides: TGTGCCAGCAGACCCGACAGGTACCTCAATCAGCCCCAGCATTTT. It specifies CASRPDRYLNQPQHF.

The CDR3 DNA reads as TGTGCCAGCAGTTACTCGATTTCAGGGGCCAACGTCCTGACTTTC. Translating gives CASSYSISGANVLTF. The chain recombines TRBV6-2 or TRBV6-3 with TRBJ2-6; no definite D call. The V and J ends lost 0 bases and 4 bases respectively, with 7 bases between them. The CDR3 extends over 15 amino acids. Per the germline V gene, CDR1 is MNHEY and CDR2 is SVGEGT.

V and J are TRBV24-1 and TRBJ1-1; TRBD1 might be the D (6 bases). There are 14 residues in the CDR3. Trimming shortened V by 7 bases and J by 7 bases, and 18 bases separated the two germline ends. Germline CDR1 KGHDR, CDR2 SFDVKD. The CDR3 nucleotides read TGTGCCACCAGCAGACGGACAGAGAGGGATGAAGCTTTCTTT. Translating it yields CATSRRTERDEAFF.

This clonotype was recorded a few times. A much larger clone lies a single base off, so this may be a read error. The V call is TRBV5-5, the J call TRBJ1-1; D gene uncertain. V gave up 4 bases and J gave up 4 bases, with 20 bases separating them. The CDR3 contains 16 residues. The germline CDR1 and CDR2 sequences are SGHKS and YYEKEE (reference sequence). The CDR3 sequence: CASSLGTWTIGTEAFF. CDR3 DNA sequence: TGTGCCAGCAGCCTGGGAACTTGGACGATCGGCACTGAAGCTTTCTTT.

This clonotype occurred a few times. The CDR3 spells CASSTRTSGRVPHTDTQYF. In DNA, the CDR3 is TGTGCCAGCAGCACGCGGACTAGCGGGAGGGTCCCACACACAGATACGCAGTATTTT. The V and J genes are TRBV7-8 and TRBJ2-3, with 15 bases that match TRBD2. The CDR3 runs 19 residues. In germline, CDR1 is SGHVS, CDR2 FQNEAQ. The V segment lost 5 bases and the J segment 2 bases; nucleotides outside the gene matches: 11.

The V call is TRBV7-9, the J call TRBJ2-7; D gene uncertain. The last part of the DNA fits TRBJ2-1 better; the J call may be wrong. Germline CDR1 SEHNR, CDR2 FQNEAQ (reference sequence). The CDR3 length is 12 residues. The CDR3, as DNA: TGTGCCAGCAGCCCTCCCCCTAATGAGCAGTTCTTC. Its translation is CASSPPPNEQFF.

CDR3: CASSIVHWGPGGASGSGNTIYF. CDR3 nucleotides: TGTGCCAGTAGTATAGTTCATTGGGGGCCAGGGGGCGCGTCTGGATCTGGAAACACCATATATTTT. The J gene is TRBJ1-3, the V gene TRBV19; 8 nucleotides agree with TRBD1. V was pared by 1 base and J by 1 base, with 21 bases of the junction left unmatched. The CDR3 is made up of 22 amino acids. Germline V gene lookup returns CDR1 LNHDA and CDR2 SQIVND (reference sequence).

Concerning this clonotype itself: The junction does not match germline at one end; this may be a read error. The chain combines TRBV24-1 with TRBJ2-6; possibly TRBD1 for D (5 bases). Germline CDR1 and CDR2: KGHDR and SFDVKD. This CDR3 spans 17 amino acids. CDR3 region: CATSEGFSGSGANVPTF. CDR3 DNA: TGTGCCACCAGTGAGGGATTCTCGGGCTCTGGGGCCAACGTCCCGACTTTC.

This clonotype was seen repeatedly, ten times or more. The chain uses TRBV6-5 and TRBJ2-2; 7 bases map to TRBD1. The V gene end was trimmed by 6 bases and the J gene end by 2 bases; junction bases not matched to a gene: 9. CDR1 and CDR2 (germline): MNHEY, SVGAGI. This CDR3 has 16 amino acids. CDR3 protein: CASRNAYRGNTGELFF. The CDR3 region has the DNA TGTGCCAGCAGAAACGCGTACAGGGGAAACACCGGGGAGCTGTTTTTT.

This clonotype was recorded at least ten times. The chain uses TRBV12-3 or TRBV12-4 and TRBJ1-1, with 10 bases that match TRBD1. Trimming cost V 5 bases and J 4 bases; bases outside gene matches: 7. The CDR3 runs 15 residues. The CDR3 DNA reads as TGTGCCAGCAGTCCTGGACAGGGGGATCGCACTGAAGCTTTCTTT. It translates to CASSPGQGDRTEAFF.

The chain is built from TRBV12-3 or TRBV12-4 and TRBJ2-2; 15 positions match TRBD2. This CDR3 region has 19 residues. V lost 4 bases, J lost 1 base, and 7 bases stayed unmatched. The CDR3 is CASSSLPGLAGGNTGELFF. CDR3 in DNA: TGTGCCAGCAGTTCGCTACCGGGACTAGCGGGAGGGAACACCGGGGAGCTGTTTTTT.

This clonotype was seen a single time. The chain couples TRBV7-2 to TRBJ2-1; 8 nucleotides line up with TRBD2. CDR3 length: 15 residues. The germline V gene has CDR1 SGHTA and CDR2 FQGNSA. The ends lost 3 bases at V and 6 bases at J; junction bases unmatched: 7. This CDR3 is CASSLGLVGGNEQFF. CDR3 in DNA: TGTGCCAGCAGCTTGGGACTAGTGGGCGGCAATGAGCAGTTCTTC.

The chain employs TRBV7-2 and TRBJ2-5; 8 bases map to TRBD1. The V segment lost 4 bases and the J segment 0 bases; nucleotides outside the gene matches: 4. Looked up from germline, CDR1 is SGHTA and CDR2 is FQGNSA. The CDR3 length is 15 residues. The CDR3 reads CASSYRTGNQETQYF. In DNA form, the CDR3 reads TGTGCCAGCAGCTATAGGACAGGGAACCAAGAGACCCAGTACTTC.

This rearrangement joins TRBV20-1 to TRBJ1-4; a possible D gene is TRBD1 (5 bases). This CDR3 comprises 18 residues. Trimming shortened V by 0 bases and J by 1 base, and 18 bases separated the two germline ends. Germline V lookup: CDR1 DFQATT, CDR2 SNEGSKA (reference sequence). This CDR3 is CSARELGRVGGTNEKLFF. The CDR3 DNA sequence: TGCAGTGCTAGAGAGTTGGGCAGGGTTGGTGGAACTAATGAAAAACTGTTTTTT.